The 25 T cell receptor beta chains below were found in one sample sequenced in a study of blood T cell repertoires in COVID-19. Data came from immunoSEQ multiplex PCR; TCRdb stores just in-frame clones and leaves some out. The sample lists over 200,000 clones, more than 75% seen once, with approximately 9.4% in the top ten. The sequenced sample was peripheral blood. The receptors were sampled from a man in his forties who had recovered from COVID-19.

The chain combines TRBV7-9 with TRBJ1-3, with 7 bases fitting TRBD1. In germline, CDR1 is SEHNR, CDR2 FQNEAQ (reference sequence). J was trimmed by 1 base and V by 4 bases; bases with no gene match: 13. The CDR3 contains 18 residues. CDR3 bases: TGTGCCAGCAGCTCCCGGGACAGACAAAGCGAATCTGGAAACACCATATATTTT. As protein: CASSSRDRQSESGNTIYF.

The CDR3 DNA follows: TGTGCCAGCAGCCTCCGACAGGGAATTTTGCCAAGGGAGCAGTACTTC. Translating gives CASSLRQGILPREQYF. The genes are TRBV3-1 (or the pseudogene TRBV3-2) and TRBJ2-7, with 7 nucleotides matching TRBD1. CDR3 length: 16 residues. V lost 4 bases and J lost 7; bases outside the gene matches: 16. CDR1 and CDR2 from the germline V gene are LGHDT and YNNKEL (reference sequence).

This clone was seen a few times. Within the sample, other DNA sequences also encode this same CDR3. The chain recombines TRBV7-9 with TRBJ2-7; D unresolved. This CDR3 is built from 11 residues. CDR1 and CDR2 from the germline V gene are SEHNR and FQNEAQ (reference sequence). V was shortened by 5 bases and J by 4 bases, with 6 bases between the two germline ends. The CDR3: CASSPLYEQYF. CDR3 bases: TGTGCCAGCAGCCCCCTGTACGAGCAGTACTTC.

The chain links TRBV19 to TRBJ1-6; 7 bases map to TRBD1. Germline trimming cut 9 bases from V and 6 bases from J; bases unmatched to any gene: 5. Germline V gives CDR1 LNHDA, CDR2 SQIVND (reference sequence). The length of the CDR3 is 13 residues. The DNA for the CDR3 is TGTGCCAGCTCCGGGACAGCTAATTCACCCCTCCACTTT. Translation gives CASSGTANSPLHF.

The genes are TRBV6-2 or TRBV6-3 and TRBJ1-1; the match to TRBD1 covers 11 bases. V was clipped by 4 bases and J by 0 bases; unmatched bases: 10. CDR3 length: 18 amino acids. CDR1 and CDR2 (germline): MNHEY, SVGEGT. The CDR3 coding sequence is TGTGCCAGCAGTTCCGGGACAGGGGGTATAAAGTTGAACACTGAAGCTTTCTTT. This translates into CASSSGTGGIKLNTEAFF.

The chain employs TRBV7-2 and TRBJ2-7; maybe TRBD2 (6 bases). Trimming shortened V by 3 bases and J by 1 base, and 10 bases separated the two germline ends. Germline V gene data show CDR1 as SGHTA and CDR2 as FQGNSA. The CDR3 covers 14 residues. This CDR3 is CASSLLRGSYEQYF. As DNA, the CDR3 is TGTGCCAGCAGCTTGTTACGGGGGTCCTACGAGCAGTACTTC.

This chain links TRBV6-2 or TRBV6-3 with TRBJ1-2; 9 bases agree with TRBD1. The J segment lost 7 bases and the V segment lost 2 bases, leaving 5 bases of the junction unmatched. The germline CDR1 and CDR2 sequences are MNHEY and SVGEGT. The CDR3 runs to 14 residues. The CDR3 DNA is TGTGCCAGCAGTTACACGGGACAGGGAGCTGGCTACACCTTC. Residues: CASSYTGQGAGYTF.

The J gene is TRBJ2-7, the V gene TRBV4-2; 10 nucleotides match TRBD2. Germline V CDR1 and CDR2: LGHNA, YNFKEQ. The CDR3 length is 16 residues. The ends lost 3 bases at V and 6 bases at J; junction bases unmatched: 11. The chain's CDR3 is CASSQGGGLAHLEQYF. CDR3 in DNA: TGTGCCAGCAGCCAGGGGGGGGGACTAGCGCATCTCGAGCAGTACTTC.

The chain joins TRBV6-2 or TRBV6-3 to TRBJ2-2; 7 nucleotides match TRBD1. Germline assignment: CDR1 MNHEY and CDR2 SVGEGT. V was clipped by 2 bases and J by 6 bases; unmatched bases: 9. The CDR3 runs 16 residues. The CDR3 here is CASSYPTPTGAGELFF. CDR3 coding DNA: TGTGCCAGCAGTTACCCGACCCCCACAGGGGCCGGGGAGCTGTTTTTT.

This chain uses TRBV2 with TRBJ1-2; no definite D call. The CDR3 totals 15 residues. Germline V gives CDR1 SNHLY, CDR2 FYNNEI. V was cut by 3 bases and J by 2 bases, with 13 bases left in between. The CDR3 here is CASSDGQPVNYGYTF. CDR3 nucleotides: TGTGCCAGCAGTGATGGGCAGCCCGTAAACTATGGCTACACCTTC. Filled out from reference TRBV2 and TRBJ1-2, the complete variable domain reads EPEVTQTPSHQVTQMGQEVILRCVPISNHLYFYWYRQILGQKVEFLVSFYNNEISEKSEIFDDQFSVERPDGSNFTLKIRSTKLEDSAMYFCASSDGQPVNYGYTFGSGTRLTVV.

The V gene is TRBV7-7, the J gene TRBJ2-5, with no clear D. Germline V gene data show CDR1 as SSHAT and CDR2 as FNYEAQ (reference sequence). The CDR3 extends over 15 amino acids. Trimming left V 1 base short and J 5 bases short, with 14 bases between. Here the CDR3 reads CASSLGASPGETQYF. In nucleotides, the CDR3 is TGTGCCAGCAGCTTAGGTGCGTCGCCCGGGGAGACCCAGTACTTC.

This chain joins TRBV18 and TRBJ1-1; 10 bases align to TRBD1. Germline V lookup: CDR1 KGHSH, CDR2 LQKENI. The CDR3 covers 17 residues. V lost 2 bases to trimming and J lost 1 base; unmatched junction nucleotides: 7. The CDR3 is CASSPGWTGGTNTEAFF. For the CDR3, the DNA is TGTGCCAGCTCACCAGGGTGGACAGGGGGGACGAACACTGAAGCTTTCTTT.

The CDR3 nucleotides are TGCGCCAGCAGCTATAGGTTGGGACACCCGAGCTCTGGAAACACCATATATTTT. Translating it yields CASSYRLGHPSSGNTIYF. V and J are TRBV4-3 and TRBJ1-3, with D perhaps TRBD1 (6 bases). Trimming removed 5 bases at V and 0 bases at J, with 20 bases between. The CDR3 totals 18 residues. The germline V gene has CDR1 LGHNA and CDR2 YSLEER.

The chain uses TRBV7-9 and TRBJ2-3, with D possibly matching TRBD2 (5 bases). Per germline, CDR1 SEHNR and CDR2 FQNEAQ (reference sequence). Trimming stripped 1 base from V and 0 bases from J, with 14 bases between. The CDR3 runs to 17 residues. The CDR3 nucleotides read TGTGCCAGCAGCTTAGAGTCCCCCGGGATTAGCACAGATACGCAGTATTTT. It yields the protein CASSLESPGISTDTQYF.

CDR3 region: CASSQVGVSGGTRVRNEQFF. CDR3 in DNA: TGCGCCAGCAGCCAAGTAGGGGTTAGCGGGGGGACCCGGGTTCGGAATGAGCAGTTCTTC. The rearrangement links TRBV4-1 to TRBJ2-1; 10 bases are a match to TRBD2. The length of the CDR3 is 20 residues. Germline V gene data show CDR1 as MGHRA and CDR2 as YSYEKL. Trimming cost V 1 base and J 7 bases; bases outside gene matches: 19.

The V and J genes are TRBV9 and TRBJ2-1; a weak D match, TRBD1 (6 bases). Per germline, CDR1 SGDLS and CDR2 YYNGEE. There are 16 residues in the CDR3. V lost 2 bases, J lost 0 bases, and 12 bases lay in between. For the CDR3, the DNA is TGTGCCAGCAGCGTGAGGGGACAAAGCTCCTACAATGAGCAGTTCTTC. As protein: CASSVRGQSSYNEQFF.

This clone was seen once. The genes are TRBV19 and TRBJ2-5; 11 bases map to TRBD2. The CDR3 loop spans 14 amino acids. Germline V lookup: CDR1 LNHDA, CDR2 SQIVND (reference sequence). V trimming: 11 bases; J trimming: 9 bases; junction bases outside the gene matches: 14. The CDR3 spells CACSGTSGFKAQYF. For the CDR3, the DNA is TGTGCCTGTTCCGGGACTAGCGGCTTTAAGGCCCAGTACTTC.

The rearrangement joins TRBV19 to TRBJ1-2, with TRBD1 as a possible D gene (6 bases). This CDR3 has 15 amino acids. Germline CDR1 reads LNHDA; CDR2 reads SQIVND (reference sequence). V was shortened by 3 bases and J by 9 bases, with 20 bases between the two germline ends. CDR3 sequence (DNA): TGTGCCAGTAGTATGCGGGGGGCGTCTGGAGGGAGCTACACCTTC. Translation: CASSMRGASGGSYTF.

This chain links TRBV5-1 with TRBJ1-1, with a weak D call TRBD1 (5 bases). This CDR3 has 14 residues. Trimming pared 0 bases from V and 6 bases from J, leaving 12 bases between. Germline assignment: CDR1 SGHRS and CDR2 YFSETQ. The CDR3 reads CASSLAAGISEAFF. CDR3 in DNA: TGCGCCAGCAGCTTGGCGGCAGGGATATCTGAAGCTTTCTTT.

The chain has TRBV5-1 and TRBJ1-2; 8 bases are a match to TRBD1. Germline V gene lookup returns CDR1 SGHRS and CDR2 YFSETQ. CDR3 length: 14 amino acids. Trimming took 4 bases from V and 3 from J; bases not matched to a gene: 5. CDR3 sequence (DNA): TGCGCCAGCAGCAAGGGACAGGAAGACTATGGCTACACCTTC. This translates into CASSKGQEDYGYTF.

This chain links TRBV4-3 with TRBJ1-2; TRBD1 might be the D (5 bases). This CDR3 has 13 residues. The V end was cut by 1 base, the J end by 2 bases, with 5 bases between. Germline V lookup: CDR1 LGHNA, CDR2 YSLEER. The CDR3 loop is CASSQAGNYGYTF. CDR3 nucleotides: TGCGCCAGCAGCCAAGCAGGGAACTATGGCTACACCTTC.

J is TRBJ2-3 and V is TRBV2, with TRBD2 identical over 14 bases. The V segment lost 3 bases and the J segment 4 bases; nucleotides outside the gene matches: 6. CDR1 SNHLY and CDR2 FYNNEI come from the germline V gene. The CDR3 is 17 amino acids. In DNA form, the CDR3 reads TGTGCCAGCAGTGACACCTTGGGACTAGCGGGGGCAGATACGCAGTATTTT. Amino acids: CASSDTLGLAGADTQYF. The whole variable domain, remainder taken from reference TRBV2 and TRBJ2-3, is EPEVTQTPSHQVTQMGQEVILRCVPISNHLYFYWYRQILGQKVEFLVSFYNNEISEKSEIFDDQFSVERPDGSNFTLKIRSTKLEDSAMYFCASSDTLGLAGADTQYFGPGTRLTVL.

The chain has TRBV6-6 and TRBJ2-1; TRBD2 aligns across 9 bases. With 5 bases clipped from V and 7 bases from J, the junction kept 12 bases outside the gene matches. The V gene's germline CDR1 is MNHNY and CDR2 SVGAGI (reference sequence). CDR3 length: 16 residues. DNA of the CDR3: TGTGCCAGCAGTAGCTCGAGCGGGGGGACGGGGAATGAGCAGTTCTTC. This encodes CASSSSSGGTGNEQFF.

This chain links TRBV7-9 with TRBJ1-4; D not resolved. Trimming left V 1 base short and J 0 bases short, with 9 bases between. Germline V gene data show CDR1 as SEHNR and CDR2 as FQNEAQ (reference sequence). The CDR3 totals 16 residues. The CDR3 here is CASSLGGGATNEKLFF. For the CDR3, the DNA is TGTGCCAGCAGCTTAGGGGGAGGAGCAACTAATGAAAAACTGTTTTTT.

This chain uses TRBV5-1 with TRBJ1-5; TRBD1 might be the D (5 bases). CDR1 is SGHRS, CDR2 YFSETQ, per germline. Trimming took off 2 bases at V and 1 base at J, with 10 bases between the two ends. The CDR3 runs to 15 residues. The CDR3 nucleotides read TGCGCCAGCAGCTTTGGGGAGGGGAGCAATCAGCCCCAGCATTTT. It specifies CASSFGEGSNQPQHF.